This T cell receptor (beta chain) was sequenced for a study of blood T cell repertoires in COVID-19. Across the study: The United States, Italy and Spain were the sources of the acute and convalescent COVID-19 samples. From T cells, B-cell-depleted T cells, or PBMCs came the material, which was cDNA or gDNA.

Methods used by the authors: Researchers report that nucleated cell counts were estimated from reference gene primer amplification. Assay used: immunoSEQ multiplex PCR; TCRdb lists only in-frame clones, some missing. D and trimming come from the DNA, and the V and J calls and clone size come from that table. The sample has approximately 150,000 clones, around 90% seen once. The sequenced material came from peripheral blood. This clonotype was obtained from a man aged 70-80 years with acute or convalescent COVID-19.

CDR3 in DNA: TGTGCCAGCAGCCGAGGACAGGGAACCGGGGCCAACGTCCTGACTTTC. It specifies CASSRGQGTGANVLTF. The chain links TRBV4-2 to TRBJ2-6, with 8 bases identical to TRBD1. The CDR3 totals 16 residues. V shed 4 bases and J 4 bases; nucleotides not matched to a gene: 6. Germline values: CDR1 LGHNA, CDR2 YNFKEQ.